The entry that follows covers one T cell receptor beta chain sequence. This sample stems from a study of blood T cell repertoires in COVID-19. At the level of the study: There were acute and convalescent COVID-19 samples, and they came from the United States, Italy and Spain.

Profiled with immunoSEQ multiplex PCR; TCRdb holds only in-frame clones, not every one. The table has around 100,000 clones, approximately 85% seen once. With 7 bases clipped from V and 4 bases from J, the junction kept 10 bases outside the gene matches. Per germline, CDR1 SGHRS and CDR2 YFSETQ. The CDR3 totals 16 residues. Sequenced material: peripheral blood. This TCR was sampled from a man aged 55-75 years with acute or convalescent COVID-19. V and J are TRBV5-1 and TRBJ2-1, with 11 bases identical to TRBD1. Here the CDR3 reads CASGIGQGAPYNEQFF. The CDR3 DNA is TGCGCCAGCGGCATAGGACAGGGGGCTCCGTACAATGAGCAGTTCTTC.